This TCR beta chain originates from a study of beta chain features in type 1 diabetes. Notes on the study in general: Lower insertion and higher deletion counts appeared at VDJ junctions in type 1 diabetes patients.

Per donor, one heparinised blood draw averaged approximately 110 mL. The CDR3 runs to 17 residues. CDR1 is MNHEY, CDR2 SMNVEV, per germline (reference sequence). J lost 0 bases, V lost 7 bases, and 10 bases had no gene match. Expressed TCRB transcripts were sequenced because the entire RNA isolate underwent reverse transcription. The assay was immunoSEQ multiplex PCR, and TCRdb's table has in-frame clones only and misses some. The sample contains hundreds of thousands of clones, over 10% of which appear only once. A word on this clone: Its target is not known.

The chain recombines TRBV27 with TRBJ1-5; 9 bases map to TRBD1. The clonotype originates from a young man in good health. Material for sequencing was naive CD4+ T cells from blood. Written as DNA, the CDR3 is TGTGCCAGCATGGGACAGGGTTGGTATGATAGCAATCAGCCCCAGCATTTT. It is translated as CASMGQGWYDSNQPQHF.